This TCR beta chain was sequenced for a study of response to subunit inactivated influenza vaccine. Study outcomes and limitations: It was the authors' suggestion that each seasonal influenza vaccination recruits few new T cells.

As to this clonotype: The antigen remains undetermined. One junction end disagrees with the germline gene, perhaps due to a read error.

Germline CDR1 is SSHAT and CDR2 is FNYEAQ (reference sequence). The CDR3 loop spans 15 amino acids. One entry per CDR3 protein results from TCRdb running MiXCR on the RT-PCR reads. The profile shows hundreds of thousands of distinct CDR3 sequences, over 10% of them singletons. The gene calls are TRBV7-7 and TRBJ2-5, with 10 bases lining up with TRBD2. This clonotype was sampled from a man between 45 and 60 years old who received an inactivated influenza vaccine. The sample in question was PBMCs from blood, obtained 35 to 45 days after vaccination. CDR3 sequence reads: CASSLAGTSASTQYF. The CDR3 DNA sequence: TGTGCTAGCAGCTTAGCCGGGACTAGCGCATCTACCCAGTACTTC.